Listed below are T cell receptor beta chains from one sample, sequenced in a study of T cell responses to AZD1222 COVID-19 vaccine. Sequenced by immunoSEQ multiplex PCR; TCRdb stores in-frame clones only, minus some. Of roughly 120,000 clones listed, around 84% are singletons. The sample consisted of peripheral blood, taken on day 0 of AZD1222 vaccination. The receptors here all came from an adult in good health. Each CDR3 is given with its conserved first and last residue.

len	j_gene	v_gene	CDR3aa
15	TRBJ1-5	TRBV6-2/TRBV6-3	CASSYSSRGLQPQHF
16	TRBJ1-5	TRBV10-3	CAISAGQGRSNQPQHF
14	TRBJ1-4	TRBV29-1	CSVNPRDRGEKLFF
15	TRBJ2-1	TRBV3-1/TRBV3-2	CASSPDRVSYNEQFF
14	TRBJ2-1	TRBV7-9	CASISLQGRDEQFF
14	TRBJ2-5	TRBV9	CASSEGGGKGTQYF
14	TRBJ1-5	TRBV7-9	CASSLTGYNQPQHF
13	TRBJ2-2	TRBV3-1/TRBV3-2	CASSRTDTGELFF
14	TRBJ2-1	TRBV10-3	CAIKRLFLDNEQFF
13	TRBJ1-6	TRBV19	CASMGTGRTGLHF
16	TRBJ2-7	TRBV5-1	CASSLGGQGFPYEQYF
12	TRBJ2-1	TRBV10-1	CASSESLYEQFF
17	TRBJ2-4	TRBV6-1	CASSEWGGGVTKNIQYF
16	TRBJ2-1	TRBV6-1	CASSERSGRSYNEQFF
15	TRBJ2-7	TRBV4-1	CASRQRLAGGDEQYF